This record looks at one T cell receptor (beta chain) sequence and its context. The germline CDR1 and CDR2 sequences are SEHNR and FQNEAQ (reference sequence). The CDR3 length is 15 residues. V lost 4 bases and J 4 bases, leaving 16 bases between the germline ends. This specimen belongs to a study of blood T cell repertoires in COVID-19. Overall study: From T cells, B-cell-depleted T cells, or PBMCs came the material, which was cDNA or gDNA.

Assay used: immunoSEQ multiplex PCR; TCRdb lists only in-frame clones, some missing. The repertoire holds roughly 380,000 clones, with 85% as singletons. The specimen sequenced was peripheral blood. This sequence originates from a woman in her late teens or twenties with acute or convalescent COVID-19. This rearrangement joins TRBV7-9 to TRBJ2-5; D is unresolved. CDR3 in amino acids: CASSSPPGPAETQYF. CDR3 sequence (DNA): TGTGCCAGCAGCTCCCCCCCAGGCCCCGCAGAGACCCAGTACTTC.